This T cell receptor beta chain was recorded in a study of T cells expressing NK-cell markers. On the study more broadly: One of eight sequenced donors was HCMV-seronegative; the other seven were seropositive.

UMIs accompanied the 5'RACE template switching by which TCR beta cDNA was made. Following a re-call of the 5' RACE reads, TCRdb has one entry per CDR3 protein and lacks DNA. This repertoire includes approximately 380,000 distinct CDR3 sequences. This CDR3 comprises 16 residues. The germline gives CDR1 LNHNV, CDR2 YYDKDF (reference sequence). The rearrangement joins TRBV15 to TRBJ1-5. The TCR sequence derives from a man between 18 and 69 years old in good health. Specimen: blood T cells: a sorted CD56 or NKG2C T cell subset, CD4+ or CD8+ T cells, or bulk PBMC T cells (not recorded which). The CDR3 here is CATSRDTTPLNQPQHF.